This TCR beta chain was sequenced in a study of blood T cell repertoires in COVID-19 (dated by TCRdb to 2018 to 2021). Background on the whole study: The collaborator samples originated in the United States, Italy and Spain and spanned the acute and convalescent phases of COVID-19. The prospective study material was composed of cDNA or gDNA derived from T cells, B-cell-depleted T cells, or PBMCs. Subjects who had been exposed to COVID-19, were actively infected with it, or had recovered from it provided the deeply sampled blood TCRbeta repertoires that made up the dataset. A freely available public database, intended as a resource for researchers studying the immune response to SARS-CoV-2, is where the repertoires were released. The samples were drawn from two sources: the first 160 participants of the ongoing ImmuneRACE study, and 1,254 subjects contributed by 6 global collaborators. Sample metadata almost always included a de-identified subject ID, COVID-19 status, age in years and sex. Where available, HLA class I and class II types were taken from metadata supplied by the sample provider and were not determined by assay-based typing.

The paper's findings and limits, for the study overall: The amount of clinical and demographic metadata varied by source and participant and was provided uncurated.

Participants in the prospective study were enrolled through a virtual design, were aged roughly 18 to 100 years, and lived in roughly 25 United States geographic areas. In the prospective study, participants were assigned to cohorts based on the clinical history participants reported in a screening survey and a study questionnaire. Exposed participants were defined as having been in contact with someone with a PCR-confirmed or clinician-diagnosed COVID-19 case within 2 weeks of study entry. Each participant in the prospective study had whole blood, serum and a nasopharyngeal or oropharyngeal swab collected by mobile phlebotomists. Participants in the prospective study had the option to provide additional blood draws and questionnaires over an approximately 2-month period. Prospective study blood samples were shipped either frozen or at room temperature before DNA extraction. From the cysteine up to the phenylalanine, the CDR3 has a length of 14 residues. Just CDR3 DNA is preserved here, 42 bases in frame from base 1. According to the germline V gene (reference sequence), CDR1 reads GTSNPN and CDR2 reads SVGIG. Compared with germline, V lacks 5 bases and J lacks 0 bases; bases without a gene match: 3.

About this clone itself: Which antigen it targets is not known. Base-call qualities are not available, and no considerably larger clone is one nucleotide away.

TCRbeta CDR3 regions were amplified from genomic DNA using the immunoSEQ Assay, a bias-controlled multiplex PCR. The source study handled its data this way. The number of nucleated cells in each sample was estimated by amplification of reference gene primers within the assay. Sequence reads were collapsed and filtered to measure the absolute abundance of every unique TCRbeta CDR3 rearrangement. For each sample, productive Simpson clonality was calculated by taking the square root of Simpson's diversity index across productive rearrangements. TCRdb provides this immuneACCESS table in a form limited to in-frame rearrangements. Some clones are lacking; in checked studies, under half of them reflect an unresolved V gene, and why the rest are absent is not known. From that table come the V and J calls and clone size; the DNA was used to work out D and trimming. This sample holds a few hundred thousand clones; about 85% were observed only once. In total, the top ten clones hold under 7% of the sample.

The sequence came from a woman aged 45-59 years who had been exposed to COVID-19. The sample consisted of PBMCs or T cells enriched from blood (not recorded which). The sequence links TRBV30 to TRBJ2-2; 7 bases in the middle match TRBD1. The nucleotides read TGTGCCTGGGACGGGACAGCGAACACCGGGGAGCTGTTTTTT. Its protein is CAWDGTANTGELFF.